One sample yielded the 3 T cell receptor beta chains listed below, sequenced in a study of blood T cell repertoires in COVID-19. Profiled with immunoSEQ multiplex PCR; TCRdb holds only in-frame clones, not every one. The table includes just over 90,000 clones, 86% detected once. The specimen was peripheral blood. Source of these receptors: a woman aged 80 or over with acute or convalescent COVID-19.

This clone came up once. This rearrangement joins TRBV5-1 to TRBJ2-7, with TRBD2 identical over 7 bases. V lost 0 bases and J lost 3; bases outside the gene matches: 15. The CDR3 contains 18 residues. Germline assignment: CDR1 SGHRS and CDR2 YFSETQ. The CDR3 loop is CASSLGPPASGQHYEQYF. CDR3 in DNA: TGCGCCAGCAGCTTGGGCCCGCCCGCTAGCGGTCAGCACTACGAGCAGTACTTC.

This clone was observed a single time. The chain joins TRBV3-1 (or the pseudogene TRBV3-2) to TRBJ2-3, with D perhaps matching TRBD1 (6 bases). CDR1 and CDR2 (germline): LGHDT, YNNKEL (reference sequence). Trimming cost V 3 bases and J 15 bases, with 16 bases left between them. CDR3 length: 12 amino acids. CDR3 nucleotides: TGTGCCAGCAGCCAGCAGGGGACCGTACATTATTTT. Amino acid sequence: CASSQQGTVHYF.

This rearrangement joins TRBV28 to TRBJ2-7; 8 nucleotides match TRBD2. Losses at the gene ends were 6 bases for V and 3 bases for J; bases not matched to a gene: 7. Germline V lookup: CDR1 MDHEN, CDR2 SYDVKM. This CDR3 spans 14 amino acids. CDR3 sequence: CASRKTGTSYEQYF. The CDR3 DNA is TGTGCCAGCAGGAAGACCGGGACTAGCTACGAGCAGTACTTC.